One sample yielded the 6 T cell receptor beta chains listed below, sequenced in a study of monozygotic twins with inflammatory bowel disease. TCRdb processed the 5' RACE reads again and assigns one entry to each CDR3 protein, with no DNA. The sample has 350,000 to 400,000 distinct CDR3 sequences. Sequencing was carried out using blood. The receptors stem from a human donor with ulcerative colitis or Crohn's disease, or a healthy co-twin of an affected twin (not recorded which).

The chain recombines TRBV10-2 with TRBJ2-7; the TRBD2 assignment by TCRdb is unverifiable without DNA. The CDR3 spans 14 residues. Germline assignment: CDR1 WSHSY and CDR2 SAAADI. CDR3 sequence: CASTRRERIYEQYF.

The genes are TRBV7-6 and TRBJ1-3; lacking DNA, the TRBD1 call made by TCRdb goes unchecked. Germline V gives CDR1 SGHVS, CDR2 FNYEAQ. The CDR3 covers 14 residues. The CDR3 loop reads CASSGGDFGNTIYF.

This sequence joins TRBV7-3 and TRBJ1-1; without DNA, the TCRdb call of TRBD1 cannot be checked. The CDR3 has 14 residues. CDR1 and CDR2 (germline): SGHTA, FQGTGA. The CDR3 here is CASSLGHANTEAFF.

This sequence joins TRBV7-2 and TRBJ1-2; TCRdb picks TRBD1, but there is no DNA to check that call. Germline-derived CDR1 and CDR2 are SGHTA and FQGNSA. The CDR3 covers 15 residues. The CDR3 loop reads CASSPARGLGYGYTF.

The CDR3 is CASSLASGSYEQYF. This sequence joins TRBV7-2 and TRBJ2-7; TCRdb calls TRBD2, which cannot be checked without DNA. The CDR3 is made up of 14 amino acids. Germline V CDR1 and CDR2: SGHTA, FQGNSA.

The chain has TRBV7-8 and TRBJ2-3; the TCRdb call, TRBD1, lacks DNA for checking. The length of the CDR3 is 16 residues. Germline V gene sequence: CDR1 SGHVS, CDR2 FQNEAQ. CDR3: CASSLEGRASTDTQYF.